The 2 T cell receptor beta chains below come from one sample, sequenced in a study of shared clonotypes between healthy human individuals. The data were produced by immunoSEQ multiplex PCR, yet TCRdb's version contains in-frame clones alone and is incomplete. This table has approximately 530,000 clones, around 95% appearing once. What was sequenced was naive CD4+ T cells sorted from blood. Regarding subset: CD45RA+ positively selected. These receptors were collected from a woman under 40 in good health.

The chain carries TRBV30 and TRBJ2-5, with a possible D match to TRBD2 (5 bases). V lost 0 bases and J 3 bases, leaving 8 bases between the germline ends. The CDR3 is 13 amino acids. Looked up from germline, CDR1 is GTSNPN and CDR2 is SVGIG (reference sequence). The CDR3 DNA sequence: TGTGCCTGGAGTGTTGGGCGGGAAGAGACCCAGTACTTC. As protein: CAWSVGREETQYF.

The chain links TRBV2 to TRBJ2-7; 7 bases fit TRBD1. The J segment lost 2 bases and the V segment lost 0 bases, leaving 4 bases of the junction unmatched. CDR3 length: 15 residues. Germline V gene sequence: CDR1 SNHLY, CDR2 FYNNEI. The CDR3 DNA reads TGTGCCAGCAGTGAAGCCAAGACAGGGACCTACGAGCAGTACTTC. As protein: CASSEAKTGTYEQYF.